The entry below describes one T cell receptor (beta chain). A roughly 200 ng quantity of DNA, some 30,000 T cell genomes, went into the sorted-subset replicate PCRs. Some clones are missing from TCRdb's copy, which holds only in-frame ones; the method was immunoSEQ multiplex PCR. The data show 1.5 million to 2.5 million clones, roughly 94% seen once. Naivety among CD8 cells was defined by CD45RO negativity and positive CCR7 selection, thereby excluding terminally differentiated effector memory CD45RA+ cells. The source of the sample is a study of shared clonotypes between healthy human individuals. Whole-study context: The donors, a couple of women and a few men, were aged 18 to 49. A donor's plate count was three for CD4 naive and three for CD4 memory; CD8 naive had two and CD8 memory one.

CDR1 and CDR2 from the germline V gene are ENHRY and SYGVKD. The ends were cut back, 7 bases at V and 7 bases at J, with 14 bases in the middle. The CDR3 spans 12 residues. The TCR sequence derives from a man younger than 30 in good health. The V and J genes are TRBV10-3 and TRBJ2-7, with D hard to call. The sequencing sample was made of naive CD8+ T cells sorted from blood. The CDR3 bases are TGTGCCATCACCGACGATGGCGTAGAGCAGTACTTC. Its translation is CAITDDGVEQYF.